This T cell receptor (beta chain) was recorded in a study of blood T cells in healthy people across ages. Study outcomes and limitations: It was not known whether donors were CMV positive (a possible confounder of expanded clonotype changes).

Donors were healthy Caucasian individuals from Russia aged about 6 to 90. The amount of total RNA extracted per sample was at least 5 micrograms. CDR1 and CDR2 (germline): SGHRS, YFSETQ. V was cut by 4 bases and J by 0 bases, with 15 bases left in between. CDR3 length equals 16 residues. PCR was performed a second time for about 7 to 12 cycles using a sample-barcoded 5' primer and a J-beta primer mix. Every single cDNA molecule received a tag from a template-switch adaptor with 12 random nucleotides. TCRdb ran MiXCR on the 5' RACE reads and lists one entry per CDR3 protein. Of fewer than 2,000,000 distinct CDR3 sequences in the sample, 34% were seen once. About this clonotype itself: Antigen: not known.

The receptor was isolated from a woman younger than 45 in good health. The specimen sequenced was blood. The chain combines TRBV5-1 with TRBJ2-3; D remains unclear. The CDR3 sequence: CASSPGRSSSTDTQYF. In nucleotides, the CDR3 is TGCGCCAGCAGCCCAGGCAGGTCCTCTAGCACAGATACGCAGTATTTT.